This T cell receptor beta chain derives from a study of blood T cell repertoires in COVID-19. About the study: The United States, Italy and Spain supplied acute and convalescent COVID-19 samples. Sample material is recorded as cDNA or gDNA derived from T cells, B-cell-depleted T cells, or PBMCs.

Per the original methods: Estimation of nucleated cell counts was performed using reference gene primer amplification. Measured with immunoSEQ multiplex PCR; TCRdb has only the in-frame clones, and not every one. V, J and clone size are taken as reported in that table, and D and trimming were inferred from the DNA itself. The sample lists 35,000 to 45,000 clones, approximately 91% occurring once. This CDR3 is 16 amino acids long. Unmatched junction bases numbered 13, after V lost 2 bases and J lost 9 bases. Germline loops: CDR1 GTSNPN, CDR2 SVGIG (reference sequence). J is TRBJ2-3 and V is TRBV30; 11 bases agree with TRBD2. This receptor was identified in a man aged 60-69 years with active COVID-19. Sequencing was performed on peripheral blood. The CDR3 loop is CAWSSGLAGPVKTQYF. CDR3 in DNA: TGTGCCTGGAGTTCTGGACTAGCGGGTCCCGTGAAGACGCAGTATTTT.